This TCR beta chain is drawn from a study of blood T cell repertoires in COVID-19. The method was immunoSEQ multiplex PCR; TCRdb's version includes in-frame clones alone and lacks a portion of them. The repertoire includes 70,000 or so clones, roughly 89% of them detected once, and 5% to 7.5% sits in the top ten. Germline V gives CDR1 MNHEY, CDR2 SVGAGI. Trimming stripped 6 bases from V and 2 bases from J, with 14 bases between. The CDR3 loop spans 15 amino acids. The clonotype was recovered from a woman in her fifties or sixties with acute or convalescent COVID-19. Sequences were obtained from peripheral blood. The chain combines TRBV6-5 with TRBJ1-5; no clear D gene. Here the CDR3 DNA reads TGTGCCAGCAGCCTGACGGGGAGAGGCAATCAGCCCCAGCATTTT. Residues: CASSLTGRGNQPQHF.